The present T cell receptor (beta chain) was sequenced within a study of blood T cell repertoires in COVID-19. The overall study: Acute and convalescent COVID-19 samples came from the United States, Italy and Spain. The analysed material was cDNA or gDNA that came from T cells, B-cell-depleted T cells, or PBMCs.

Enrolment of Seattle patients took place during active infection, and they were followed longitudinally. The CDR3 length is 17 residues. Between the trimmed V and J ends, which lost 3 bases and 0 bases, there was a span of 18 bases. CDR1 and CDR2 from the germline V gene are SGDLS and YYNGEE. Authors' methods: Amplification of reference gene primers provided the estimated nucleated cell counts. TCRdb's copy holds only in-frame clones and misses some; the assay was immunoSEQ multiplex PCR. V and J calls and clone size are given by that table; D and trimming were obtained from the DNA. Of about 250,000 clones listed, 65% to 90% are singletons.

This chain connects TRBV9 to TRBJ1-1; the D gene is possibly TRBD1 (5 bases). The sample taken for sequencing was peripheral blood. The clonotype originates from a man aged 50-60 years with COVID-19, enrolled during active disease. CDR3 region: CASSEGTLPLVNTEAFF. CDR3 sequence (DNA): TGTGCCAGCAGCGAAGGGACTCTTCCATTAGTGAACACTGAAGCTTTCTTT.